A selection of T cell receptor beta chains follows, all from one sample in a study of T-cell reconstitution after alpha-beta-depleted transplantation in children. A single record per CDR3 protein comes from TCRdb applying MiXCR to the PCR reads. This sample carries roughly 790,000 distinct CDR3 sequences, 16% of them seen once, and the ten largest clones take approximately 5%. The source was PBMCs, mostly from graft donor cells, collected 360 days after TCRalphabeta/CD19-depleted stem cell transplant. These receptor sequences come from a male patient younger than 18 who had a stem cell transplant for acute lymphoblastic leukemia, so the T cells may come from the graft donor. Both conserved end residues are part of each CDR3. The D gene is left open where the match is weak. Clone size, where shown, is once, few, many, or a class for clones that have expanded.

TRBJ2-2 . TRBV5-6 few TGTGCCAGCAGCTTGGGGTATTCCCATCCCGGGGAGCTGTTTTTT CASSLGYSHPGELFF
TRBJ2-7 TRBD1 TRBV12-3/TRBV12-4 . TGTGCCAGCACCGAATCGACAGGGCCCGGTTCCTACGAGCAGTACTTC CASTESTGPGSYEQYF
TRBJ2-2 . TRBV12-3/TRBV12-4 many TGTGCCAGCAGTTTAGTGGAGGAGGGAGCCGGGGAGCTGTTTTTT CASSLVEEGAGELFF
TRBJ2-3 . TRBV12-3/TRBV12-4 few TGTGCCAGCAGTTTCGGGCTGGTGAACACAGATACGCAGTATTTT CASSFGLVNTDTQYF
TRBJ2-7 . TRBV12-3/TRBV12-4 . TGTGCCAGCAGTTTAGGTGTAGGGGGAGACGAGCAGTACTTC CASSLGVGGDEQYF
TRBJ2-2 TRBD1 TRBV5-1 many TGCGCCAGCAGCTCGGGACAGGGATGGACCGGGGAGCTGTTTTTT CASSSGQGWTGELFF
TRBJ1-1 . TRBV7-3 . TGTGCCAGCAGCTTAGACGGTATGCATTCCACTGAAGCTTTCTTT CASSLDGMHSTEAFF
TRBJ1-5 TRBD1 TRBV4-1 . TGCGCCAGCAGCCACCTTCCGGGACAGGGGAACAATCAGCCCCAGCATTTT CASSHLPGQGNNQPQHF
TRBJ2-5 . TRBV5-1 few TGCGCCAGCAGCCGGGACGACCAAGAGACCCAGTACTTC CASSRDDQETQYF
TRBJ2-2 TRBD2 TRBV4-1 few TGCGCCAGCAGCCCTACGCGCGGGAGGGCAGCCGGGGAGCTGTTTTTT CASSPTRGRAAGELFF
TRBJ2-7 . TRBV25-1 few TGTGCCAGCAGTGAATTCGTCTACGAGCAGTACTTC CASSEFVYEQYF
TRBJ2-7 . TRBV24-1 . TGTGCCACCGCAGGGGCGGGCTACGAGCAGTACTTC CATAGAGYEQYF
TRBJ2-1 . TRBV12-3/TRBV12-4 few TGTGCCAGCAGGGAGTCCGCGGGCAATGAGCAGTTCTTC CASRESAGNEQFF
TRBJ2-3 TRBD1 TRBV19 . TGTGCCAGTAGTACCGAATCACAGGGGGCGAGCACAGATACGCAGTATTTT CASSTESQGASTDTQYF
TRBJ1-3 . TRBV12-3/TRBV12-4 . TGTGCCAGCAGTCCCTCGAACCCTAGTATCCCTTTAAACACCATATATTTT CASSPSNPSIPLNTIYF
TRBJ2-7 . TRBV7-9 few TGTGCCAGCAGCTTTCTGGAGGGGGCGGTGGACGAGCAGTACTTC CASSFLEGAVDEQYF
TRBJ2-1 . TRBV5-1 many TGCGCCAGCAGCTTGGGGAGCGGGAATGAGCAGTTCTTC CASSLGSGNEQFF
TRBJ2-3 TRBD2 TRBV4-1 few TGCGCCAGCAGCCAAGAGAGTCGGACTAGCGGGTTCACAGATACGCAGTATTTT CASSQESRTSGFTDTQYF
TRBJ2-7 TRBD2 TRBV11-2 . TGTGCCAGCAGCACCAATGGTCCCCGACTAGCGGGAGTACCCTCCTACGAGCAGTACTTC CASSTNGPRLAGVPSYEQYF
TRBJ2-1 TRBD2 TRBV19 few TGTGCCAGTAGTGGCGGGACTAGCGGGAGGCACTATTCGTTCTTC CASSGGTSGRHYSFF
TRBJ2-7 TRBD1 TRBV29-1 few TGCAGCGTTAGAGTGGCGGAGCCACAGGGGTCGTCCTACGAGCAGTACTTC CSVRVAEPQGSSYEQYF
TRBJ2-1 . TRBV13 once TGTGCCAGCAGCCGGGGGTTTGACAGCGACAATGAGCAGTTCTTC CASSRGFDSDNEQFF
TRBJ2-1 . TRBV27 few TGTGCCAGCAGTCCCGGACCCCGCCCCAGTGAGCAGTTCTTC CASSPGPRPSEQFF
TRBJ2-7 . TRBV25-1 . TGTGCCAGCAGTGACCCTTTGGACCGCGCCTACGAGCAGTACTTC CASSDPLDRAYEQYF
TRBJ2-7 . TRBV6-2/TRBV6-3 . TGTGCCAGCAGTTACTCATTGTTTCTCTACGAGCAGTACTTC CASSYSLFLYEQYF
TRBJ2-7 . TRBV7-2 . TGTGCCAGCGCGTCGGGACCCCCTAGCTACGAGCAGTACTTC CASASGPPSYEQYF
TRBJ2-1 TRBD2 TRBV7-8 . TGTGCCAGCAGCTTAGGCGTAGCGGGACCCTACAATGAGCAGTTCTTC CASSLGVAGPYNEQFF
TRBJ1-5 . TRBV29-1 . TGCAGCGTTGGTTCAGGTCCTAGCAATCAGCCCCAGCATTTT CSVGSGPSNQPQHF
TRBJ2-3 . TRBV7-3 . TGTGCCAGCAGGCCCATAGCGGCGAGCACAGATACGCAGTATTTT CASRPIAASTDTQYF
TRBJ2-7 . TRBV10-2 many TGCGCCAGCGTTAGGACAGCCTCGGCAGCCTACGAGCAGTACTTC CASVRTASAAYEQYF
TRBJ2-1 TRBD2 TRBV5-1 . TGCGCCAGCAGCCCATGGGGGCGGGAGGAGATCGATGAGCAGTTCTTC CASSPWGREEIDEQFF
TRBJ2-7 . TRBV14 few TGTGCCAGCAGCCCCCGGACAGCCCGATGGGACCACGAGCAGTACTTC CASSPRTARWDHEQYF
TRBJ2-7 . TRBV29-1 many TGCAGCGTTGAAGAAGTCTCCTACGAGCAGTACTTC CSVEEVSYEQYF
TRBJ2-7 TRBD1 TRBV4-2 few TGTGCCAGTCAGGGACAGGGAGCAGACGAGCAGTACTTC CASQGQGADEQYF
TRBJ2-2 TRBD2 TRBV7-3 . TGTGCCAGCAGCTCGACTAGCCCCGGGGAGCTGTTTTTT CASSSTSPGELFF
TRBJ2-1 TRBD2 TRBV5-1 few TGCGCCAGCAGCTTGGGACTAGCGGGAGTCGGTAATGAGCAGTTCTTC CASSLGLAGVGNEQFF
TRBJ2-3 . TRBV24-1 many TGTGCCACCAGTGATTTGGGGGAAGATACGCAGTATTTT CATSDLGEDTQYF
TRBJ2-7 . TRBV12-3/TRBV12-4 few TGTGCCTCTCGCGACTCAATTTCAGGGCAGTACTTC CASRDSISGQYF
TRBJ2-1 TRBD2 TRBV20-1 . TGCAGTGCTAGAGATGGTCTAGCGGGAGCCACCTACAATGAGCAGTTCTTC CSARDGLAGATYNEQFF
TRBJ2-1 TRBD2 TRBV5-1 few TGCGCCAGCAGGCCCAAAGCGGGAGTATCCTACAATGAGCAGTTCTTC CASRPKAGVSYNEQFF
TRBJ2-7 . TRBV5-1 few TGCGCCAGCAGCTTGGCCACACAGGTTTACGAGCAGTACTTC CASSLATQVYEQYF
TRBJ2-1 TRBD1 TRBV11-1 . TGTGCCAGTAAGGGACAGCCAAGCTCCTACAATGAGCAGTTCTTC CASKGQPSSYNEQFF
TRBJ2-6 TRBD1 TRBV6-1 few TGTGCCAGCAGAGCCGACAGGGTCGGGGCCAACGTCCTGACTTTC CASRADRVGANVLTF
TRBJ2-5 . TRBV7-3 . TGTGCCAGCAGCTTAATGGGGACGGAAGAGACCCAGTACTTC CASSLMGTEETQYF
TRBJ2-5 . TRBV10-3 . TGTGCCATCAGTGGGGGCCCCCTTGAGACCCAGTACTTC CAISGGPLETQYF
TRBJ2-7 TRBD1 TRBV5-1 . TGCGCCAGCAGCTTGGGGGACAGGGGACAGTACTTC CASSLGDRGQYF
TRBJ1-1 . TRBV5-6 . TGTGCCAGCAGCCTGGACCGCCGGGCAGCTTTCTTT CASSLDRRAAFF
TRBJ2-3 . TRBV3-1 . TGTGCCACCTCCCAAGCCCCAGGATCCAGCGGAACCACAGATACGCAGTATTTT CATSQAPGSSGTTDTQYF
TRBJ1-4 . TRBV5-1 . TGCGCCAGCAGCTTAACAGGGCCCACTAATGAAAAACTGTTTTTT CASSLTGPTNEKLFF
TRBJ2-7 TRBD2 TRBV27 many TGTGCCAGCAGGGGAGTAACTAGCGGGAGATCTGGCGAGCAGTACTTC CASRGVTSGRSGEQYF
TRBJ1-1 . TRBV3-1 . TGTGCCAGCAGTCATACAGGGAGACTGAACACTGAAGCTTTCTTT CASSHTGRLNTEAFF
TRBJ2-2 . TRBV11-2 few TGTGCCAGCAGCTTATTCAGGTGGCAGGGGGGCGAGACCGGGGAGCTGTTTTTT CASSLFRWQGGETGELFF
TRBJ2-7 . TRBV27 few TGTGCCAGCAGTTTATCCCCCCGGACAGTGTGGGAGCAGTACTTC CASSLSPRTVWEQYF
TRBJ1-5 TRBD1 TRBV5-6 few TGTGCCAGAAGGACAGGGGGCGCGGATCAGCCCCAGCATTTT CARRTGGADQPQHF
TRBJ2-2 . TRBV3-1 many TGTGCCAGCAGCCAAGAACTAGTGGGGCGGACCGGGGAGCTGTTTTTT CASSQELVGRTGELFF